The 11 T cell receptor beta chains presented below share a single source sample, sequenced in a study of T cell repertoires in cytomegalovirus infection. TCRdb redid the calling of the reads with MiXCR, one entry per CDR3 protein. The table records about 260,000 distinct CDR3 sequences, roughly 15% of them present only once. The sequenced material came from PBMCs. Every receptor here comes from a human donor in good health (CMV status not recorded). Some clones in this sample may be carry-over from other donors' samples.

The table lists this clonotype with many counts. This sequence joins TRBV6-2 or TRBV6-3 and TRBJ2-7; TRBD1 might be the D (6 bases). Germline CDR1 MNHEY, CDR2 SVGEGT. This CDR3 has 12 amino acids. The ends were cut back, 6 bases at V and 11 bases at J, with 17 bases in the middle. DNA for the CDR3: TGTGCCAGCAGCTTCCGACAGGCTCGAAAGTACTTC. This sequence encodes CASSFRQARKYF.

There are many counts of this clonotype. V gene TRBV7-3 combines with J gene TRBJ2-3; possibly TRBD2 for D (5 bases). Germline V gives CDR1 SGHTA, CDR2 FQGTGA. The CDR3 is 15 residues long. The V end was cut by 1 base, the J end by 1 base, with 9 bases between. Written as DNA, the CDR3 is TGTGCCAGCAGCTTAAATAGCGTAGGCACAGATACGCAGTATTTT. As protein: CASSLNSVGTDTQYF. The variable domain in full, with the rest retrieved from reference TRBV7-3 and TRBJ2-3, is GAGVSQTPSNKVTEKGKYVELRCDPISGHTALYWYRQSLGQGPEFLIYFQGTGAADDSGLPNDRFFAVRPEGSVSTLKIQRTERGDSAVYLCASSLNSVGTDTQYFGPGTRLTVL.

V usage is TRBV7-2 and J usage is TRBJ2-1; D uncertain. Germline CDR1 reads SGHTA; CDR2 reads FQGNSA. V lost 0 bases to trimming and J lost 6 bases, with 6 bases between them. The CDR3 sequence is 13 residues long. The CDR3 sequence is CASSLAPGNEQFF. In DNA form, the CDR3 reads TGTGCCAGCAGCTTAGCACCCGGCAATGAGCAGTTCTTC.

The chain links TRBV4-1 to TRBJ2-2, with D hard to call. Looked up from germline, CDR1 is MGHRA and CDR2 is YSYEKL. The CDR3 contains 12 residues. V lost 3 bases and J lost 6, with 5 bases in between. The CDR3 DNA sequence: TGCGCCAGCAGCCACCGGCCCGGGGAGCTGTTTTTT. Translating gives CASSHRPGELFF.

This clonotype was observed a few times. Here the CDR3 reads CSARDGEFSPLHF. CDR3 DNA: TGCAGTGCTAGAGATGGAGAGTTTTCACCCCTCCACTTT. This chain joins TRBV20-1 and TRBJ1-6; D unresolved. Trimming shortened V by 0 bases and J by 9 bases, and 9 bases separated the two germline ends. Germline V gene lookup returns CDR1 DFQATT and CDR2 SNEGSKA (reference sequence). There are 13 residues in the CDR3.

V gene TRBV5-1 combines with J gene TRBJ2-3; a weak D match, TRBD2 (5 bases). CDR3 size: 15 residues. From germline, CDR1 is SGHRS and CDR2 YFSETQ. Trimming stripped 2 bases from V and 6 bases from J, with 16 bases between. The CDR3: CASSLVLDPADTQYF. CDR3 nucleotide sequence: TGCGCCAGCAGCTTAGTACTAGACCCCGCGGATACGCAGTATTTT.

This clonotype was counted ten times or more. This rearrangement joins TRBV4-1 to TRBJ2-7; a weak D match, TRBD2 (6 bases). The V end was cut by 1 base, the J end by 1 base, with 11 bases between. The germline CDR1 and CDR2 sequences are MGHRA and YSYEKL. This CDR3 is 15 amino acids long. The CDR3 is CASSQASGASYEQYF. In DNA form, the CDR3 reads TGCGCCAGCAGCCAAGCCTCGGGAGCTTCCTACGAGCAGTACTTC.

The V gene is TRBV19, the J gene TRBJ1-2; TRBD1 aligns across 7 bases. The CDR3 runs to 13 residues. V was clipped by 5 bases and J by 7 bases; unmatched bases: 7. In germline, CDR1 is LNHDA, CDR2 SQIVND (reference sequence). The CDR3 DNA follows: TGTGCCAGTAGTGAACACCGGGACAGTGGCTACACCTTC. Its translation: CASSEHRDSGYTF.

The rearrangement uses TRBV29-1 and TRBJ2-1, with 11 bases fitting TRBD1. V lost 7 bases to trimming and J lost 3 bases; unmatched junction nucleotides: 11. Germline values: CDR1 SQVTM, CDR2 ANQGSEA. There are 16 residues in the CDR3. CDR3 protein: CSAHIPGQGVYNEQFF. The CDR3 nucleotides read TGCAGCGCCCACATACCGGGACAGGGGGTCTACAATGAGCAGTTCTTC.

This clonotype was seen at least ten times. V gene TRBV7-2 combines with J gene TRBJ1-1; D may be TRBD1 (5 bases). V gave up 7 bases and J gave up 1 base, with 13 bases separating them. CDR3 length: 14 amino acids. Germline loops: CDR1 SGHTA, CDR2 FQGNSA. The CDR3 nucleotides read TGTGCCAGCACCCCGTGGAGGGGGAACACTGAAGCTTTCTTT. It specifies CASTPWRGNTEAFF.

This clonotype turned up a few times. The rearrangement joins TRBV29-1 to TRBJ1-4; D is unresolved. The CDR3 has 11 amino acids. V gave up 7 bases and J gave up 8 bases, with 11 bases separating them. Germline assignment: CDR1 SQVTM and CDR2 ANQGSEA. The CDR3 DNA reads TGCAGCGCCCGACTTTGGGAAAAACTGTTTTTT. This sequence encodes CSARLWEKLFF.